The entry that follows covers one TCR beta chain sequence. Its matching antigen is unknown. The data are from a study of cytomegalovirus exposure and HLA in healthy donors. Whole-study results and caveats: Specific recognition of CMV antigens was confirmed in vitro for a few chains (all CMV-associated).

With 3 bases clipped from V and 6 bases from J, the junction kept 6 bases outside the gene matches. CDR3 length: 15 amino acids. Germline CDR1 reads SGHDT; CDR2 reads YYEEEE. Data came from immunoSEQ multiplex PCR; TCRdb stores just in-frame clones and leaves some out. The sample has 160,000 or so clones; around 86% are singletons. The V call is TRBV5-6, the J call TRBJ2-3, with 11 positions matching TRBD2. The sample taken for sequencing was PBMCs. The clonotype was recovered from a man between 18 and 35 years old in good health and CMV-seropositive. CDR3 nucleotide sequence: TGTGCCAGCAGCTACACCACTAGCGGGAGTGATACGCAGTATTTT. As protein: CASSYTTSGSDTQYF. The full variable domain, rest sourced from reference TRBV5-6 and TRBJ2-3, is DAGVTQSPTHLIKTRGQQVTLRCSPKSGHDTVSWYQQALGQGPQFIFQYYEEEERQRGNFPDRFSGHQFPNYSSELNVNALLLGDSALYLCASSYTTSGSDTQYFGPGTRLTVL.